These T cell receptor beta chains were read from a single sample in a study of T-cell memory formation after mild COVID-19. TCRdb processed the 5' RACE reads anew with MiXCR; each CDR3 protein has one entry. The data hold 150,000 to 200,000 distinct CDR3 sequences, with around 10% observed a single time. The sequencing sample was made of PBMCs or a T cell subset sorted from them (not recorded which). The receptors stem from a man younger than 35 who had mild COVID-19 (a few samples of this study predate the infection). Cell type and time point are not known. Each CDR3 is given with its conserved first and last residue. The D gene is left open where the match is weak. Clone size appears in some rows only: once, few, many, or a class for an expanded clone.

CDR3 protein: CASTLGASQADTQYF; CDR3 DNA: TGTGCCAGCACCCTGGGGGCTAGCCAAGCAGATACGCAGTATTTT; J gene: TRBJ2-3; D gene: .; V gene: TRBV12-3/TRBV12-4; clone size: .
CDR3 protein: CASTGGNTIYF; CDR3 DNA: TGTGCCAGCACTGGTGGAAACACCATATATTTT; J gene: TRBJ1-3; D gene: .; V gene: TRBV6-5; clone size: .
CDR3 protein: CASSQDGLAGREQFF; CDR3 DNA: TGTGCCAGCAGCCAAGATGGGCTAGCGGGAAGAGAGCAGTTCTTC; J gene: TRBJ2-1; D gene: TRBD2; V gene: TRBV4-2; clone size: many
CDR3 protein: CASSQDRHTSGKQFF; CDR3 DNA: TGTGCCAGCAGCCAAGATCGCCACACTAGCGGCAAGCAGTTCTTC; J gene: TRBJ2-1; D gene: TRBD2; V gene: TRBV3-1; clone size: .
CDR3 protein: CASSLLWGSSYNEQFF; CDR3 DNA: TGCGCCAGCAGCCTCCTGTGGGGAAGCTCCTACAATGAGCAGTTCTTC; J gene: TRBJ2-1; D gene: .; V gene: TRBV5-1; clone size: few
CDR3 protein: CASSQDRGTGYEKLFF; CDR3 DNA: TGTGCCAGCAGCCAAGATCGGGGGACAGGGTACGAAAAACTGTTTTTT; J gene: TRBJ1-4; D gene: TRBD1; V gene: TRBV4-2; clone size: .
CDR3 protein: CASSVQGARTDTQYF; CDR3 DNA: TGTGCCAGCTCCGTTCAGGGGGCGAGGACAGATACGCAGTATTTT; J gene: TRBJ2-3; D gene: TRBD1; V gene: TRBV7-8; clone size: many
CDR3 protein: CASSPGLYNSPLHF; CDR3 DNA: TGTGCCAGCAGCCCGGGCCTCTATAATTCACCCCTCCACTTT; J gene: TRBJ1-6; D gene: .; V gene: TRBV7-8; clone size: .
CDR3 protein: CASSPLGLAGREQFF; CDR3 DNA: TGCGCCAGCAGCCCCCTCGGACTAGCGGGGCGGGAGCAGTTCTTC; J gene: TRBJ2-1; D gene: TRBD2; V gene: TRBV5-1; clone size: few
CDR3 protein: CASSLSGGGSPLHF; CDR3 DNA: TGTGCCAGCAGCTTAAGCGGCGGCGGGTCACCCCTCCACTTT; J gene: TRBJ1-6; D gene: .; V gene: TRBV11-1; clone size: few
CDR3 protein: CASSSQRYNEQFF; CDR3 DNA: TGTGCCAGCAGCTCTCAGAGATACAATGAGCAGTTCTTC; J gene: TRBJ2-1; D gene: .; V gene: TRBV7-2; clone size: few
CDR3 protein: CASGKGLQGSWNTEAFF; CDR3 DNA: TGTGCCAGCGGCAAAGGACTACAGGGGTCATGGAACACTGAAGCTTTCTTT; J gene: TRBJ1-1; D gene: TRBD1; V gene: TRBV7-2; clone size: .
CDR3 protein: CASSLAASHEQYF; CDR3 DNA: TGCGCCAGCAGCTTGGCCGCATCCCACGAGCAGTACTTC; J gene: TRBJ2-7; D gene: .; V gene: TRBV5-1; clone size: .
CDR3 protein: CASSLAAVYSGANVLTF; CDR3 DNA: TGTGCCAGCAGCTTAGCGGCAGTTTACTCTGGGGCCAACGTCCTGACTTTC; J gene: TRBJ2-6; D gene: .; V gene: TRBV7-2; clone size: few
CDR3 protein: CASSRKLAYQETQYF; CDR3 DNA: TGCGCCAGCAGCCGAAAACTAGCGTACCAAGAGACCCAGTACTTC; J gene: TRBJ2-5; D gene: TRBD2; V gene: TRBV4-1; clone size: few
CDR3 protein: CASSEASGRETQYF; CDR3 DNA: TGTGCCAGCAGTGAAGCTAGCGGGCGAGAGACCCAGTACTTC; J gene: TRBJ2-5; D gene: TRBD2; V gene: TRBV2; clone size: .
CDR3 protein: CATSSPGFPEAFF; CDR3 DNA: TGTGCCACCAGTAGTCCAGGCTTCCCTGAAGCTTTCTTT; J gene: TRBJ1-1; D gene: .; V gene: TRBV24-1; clone size: few
CDR3 protein: CASGPGLGRDTEQFF; CDR3 DNA: TGTGCCAGCGGTCCGGGACTAGGTCGGGACACGGAGCAGTTCTTC; J gene: TRBJ2-1; D gene: TRBD2; V gene: TRBV2; clone size: few
CDR3 protein: CASSQDTTGSLSLLTF; CDR3 DNA: TGCGCCAGCAGCCAAGATACAACAGGGTCATTGTCGCTCCTGACTTTC; J gene: TRBJ2-6; D gene: .; V gene: TRBV4-3; clone size: few
CDR3 protein: CAKGGGNEQFF; CDR3 DNA: TGCGCCAAAGGGGGGGGCAATGAGCAGTTCTTC; J gene: TRBJ2-1; D gene: .; V gene: TRBV23-1; clone size: few
CDR3 protein: CASSQPGQNYGYTF; CDR3 DNA: TGCGCCAGCAGCCAGCCGGGACAAAACTATGGCTACACCTTC; J gene: TRBJ1-2; D gene: .; V gene: TRBV4-1; clone size: .
CDR3 protein: CASSQVLNGRGTEAFF; CDR3 DNA: TGCGCCAGCAGCCAAGTTTTAAACGGGAGGGGCACTGAAGCTTTCTTT; J gene: TRBJ1-1; D gene: .; V gene: TRBV4-3; clone size: .
CDR3 protein: CAISDKGYRVYGYTF; CDR3 DNA: TGTGCCATCAGTGATAAAGGCTACAGGGTCTATGGCTACACCTTC; J gene: TRBJ1-2; D gene: .; V gene: TRBV10-3; clone size: .
CDR3 protein: CASRASVSPPGTQYF; CDR3 DNA: TGCGCCAGCAGAGCCTCGGTCTCCCCCCCCGGTACGCAGTATTTT; J gene: TRBJ2-3; D gene: .; V gene: TRBV5-1; clone size: many
CDR3 protein: CASRQAGRTDTQYF; CDR3 DNA: TGTGCCAGCAGGCAAGCGGGCCGCACAGATACGCAGTATTTT; J gene: TRBJ2-3; D gene: .; V gene: TRBV12-3/TRBV12-4; clone size: .
CDR3 protein: CASSPKDRGEPQHF; CDR3 DNA: TGTGCCAGCAGCCCTAAAGACAGGGGCGAGCCCCAGCATTTT; J gene: TRBJ1-5; D gene: TRBD1; V gene: TRBV14; clone size: few
CDR3 protein: CASSGVIGVVAEAFF; CDR3 DNA: TGCGCCAGCAGCGGTGTTATCGGGGTGGTCGCTGAAGCTTTCTTT; J gene: TRBJ1-1; D gene: .; V gene: TRBV5-1; clone size: .
CDR3 protein: CASSLAEGSDTQYF; CDR3 DNA: TGTGCCAGCAGCTTAGCGGAGGGGTCAGATACGCAGTATTTT; J gene: TRBJ2-3; D gene: .; V gene: TRBV7-8; clone size: few
CDR3 protein: CSARSYSGYEQYF; CDR3 DNA: TGCAGTGCTAGGTCCTATTCGGGCTACGAGCAGTACTTC; J gene: TRBJ2-7; D gene: .; V gene: TRBV20-1; clone size: .
CDR3 protein: CASSLGGASGAPRETQYF; CDR3 DNA: TGTGCCAGCAGCTTAGGCGGTGCTAGCGGGGCCCCTCGGGAGACCCAGTACTTC; J gene: TRBJ2-5; D gene: TRBD2; V gene: TRBV7-2; clone size: many
CDR3 protein: CASTRLAGGTSDTQYF; CDR3 DNA: TGCGCCAGCACCCGACTAGCGGGGGGTACTTCAGATACGCAGTATTTT; J gene: TRBJ2-3; D gene: TRBD2; V gene: TRBV4-3; clone size: .
CDR3 protein: CASSRSSYNEQFF; CDR3 DNA: TGTGCCAGCAGCCGGAGCTCCTACAATGAGCAGTTCTTC; J gene: TRBJ2-1; D gene: .; V gene: TRBV27; clone size: .
CDR3 protein: CASSLSPAGNTIYF; CDR3 DNA: TGTGCCAGCAGCTTATCGCCTGCTGGAAACACCATATATTTT; J gene: TRBJ1-3; D gene: .; V gene: TRBV7-2; clone size: few
CDR3 protein: CAISEGTGGLETQYF; CDR3 DNA: TGTGCCATCAGTGAGGGGACAGGGGGATTGGAGACCCAGTACTTC; J gene: TRBJ2-5; D gene: TRBD1; V gene: TRBV10-3; clone size: .
CDR3 protein: CASSEQRVFPYEQYF; CDR3 DNA: TGTGCCAGCAGTGAACAGAGGGTTTTTCCCTACGAGCAGTACTTC; J gene: TRBJ2-7; D gene: .; V gene: TRBV6-1; clone size: .
CDR3 protein: CASSYTFGSPLHF; CDR3 DNA: .; J gene: TRBJ1-6; D gene: .; V gene: TRBV6-5; clone size: many
CDR3 protein: CASSANAGSGNTIYF; CDR3 DNA: TGTGCCAGCAGCGCAAACGCGGGCTCTGGAAACACCATATATTTT; J gene: TRBJ1-3; D gene: .; V gene: TRBV7-3; clone size: .
CDR3 protein: CASSPWTGGTEAFF; CDR3 DNA: TGTGCCAGCAGTCCCTGGACTGGGGGCACTGAAGCTTTCTTT; J gene: TRBJ1-1; D gene: .; V gene: TRBV27; clone size: .
CDR3 protein: CASSLVGQGHETQYF; CDR3 DNA: TGTGCCAGCAGCTTGGTGGGACAGGGACACGAGACCCAGTACTTC; J gene: TRBJ2-5; D gene: TRBD1; V gene: TRBV5-5; clone size: .
CDR3 protein: CASSLAATGRTDTQYF; CDR3 DNA: TGTGCCAGCAGCTTAGCCGCGACAGGGAGGACAGATACGCAGTATTTT; J gene: TRBJ2-3; D gene: .; V gene: TRBV7-2; clone size: few
CDR3 protein: CASRRGGGGTGELFF; CDR3 DNA: TGTGCCAGCAGGCGGGGAGGCGGGGGTACCGGGGAGCTGTTTTTT; J gene: TRBJ2-2; D gene: TRBD2; V gene: TRBV28; clone size: few
CDR3 protein: CSFSGAPNTEAFF; CDR3 DNA: TGCAGCTTCTCAGGGGCCCCTAACACTGAAGCTTTCTTT; J gene: TRBJ1-1; D gene: .; V gene: TRBV29-1; clone size: few
CDR3 protein: CASSIRAANTGELFF; CDR3 DNA: TGTGCCAGTAGTATTAGGGCGGCTAACACCGGGGAGCTGTTTTTT; J gene: TRBJ2-2; D gene: .; V gene: TRBV19; clone size: .
CDR3 protein: CASSFSRGANVLTF; CDR3 DNA: TGTGCCAGCAGCTTTTCCCGGGGGGCCAACGTCCTGACTTTC; J gene: TRBJ2-6; D gene: .; V gene: TRBV7-2; clone size: many
CDR3 protein: CASRNGRQGTYGYTF; CDR3 DNA: TGTGCCAGCAGGAACGGGCGACAGGGGACCTATGGCTACACCTTC; J gene: TRBJ1-2; D gene: TRBD1; V gene: TRBV6-6; clone size: few
CDR3 protein: CASSPQTGSGTDTQYF; CDR3 DNA: TGTGCCAGCAGCCCACAGACAGGGTCGGGCACAGATACGCAGTATTTT; J gene: TRBJ2-3; D gene: TRBD1; V gene: TRBV7-2; clone size: few
CDR3 protein: CASSLGGVGNTIYF; CDR3 DNA: TGTGCCAGCAGCCTTGGGGGTGTTGGAAACACCATATATTTT; J gene: TRBJ1-3; D gene: .; V gene: TRBV7-9; clone size: few